Following are 14 T cell receptor beta chains from one sample sequenced in a study of blood T cell repertoires in COVID-19. Libraries were prepared by immunoSEQ multiplex PCR; TCRdb keeps only in-frame clonotypes and omits some of them. The table lists about 130,000 clones, around 88% of them singletons, with 15% to 20% in the top ten. The specimen sequenced was peripheral blood. The source of these receptors is a woman aged 50 to 60 who had recovered from COVID-19.

This chain joins TRBV28 and TRBJ1-2; D might be TRBD1 (6 bases). Germline V gives CDR1 MDHEN, CDR2 SYDVKM. This CDR3 has 13 amino acids. V was shortened by 4 bases and J by 6 bases, with 12 bases between the two germline ends. The CDR3 sequence: CASSSGTLDGYTF. CDR3 in DNA: TGTGCCAGCAGTTCCGGGACATTGGATGGCTACACCTTC.

This clone occurred once. The V call is TRBV7-3, the J call TRBJ2-7, with D possibly TRBD2 on 5 matching bases. V was cut by 5 bases and J by 2 bases, with 10 bases left in between. This CDR3 has 13 residues. Germline V gene data show CDR1 as SGHTA and CDR2 as FQGTGA. The CDR3 sequence: CASSLGVTYEQYF. The CDR3 coding sequence is TGTGCCAGCAGCCTGGGAGTGACCTACGAGCAGTACTTC.

The rearrangement joins TRBV27 to TRBJ1-6; D might be TRBD1 (5 bases). This CDR3 is built from 15 residues. With 7 bases removed from V and 8 bases from J, the gap between germline ends came to 18 bases. CDR1 is MNHEY, CDR2 SMNVEV, per germline (reference sequence). The CDR3 DNA reads as TGTGCCAGCAATGAAAGGACAACCGGCGATTCACCCCTCCACTTT. It translates to CASNERTTGDSPLHF.

For the CDR3, the DNA is TGCGCCAGCAGCATGGGGGACAAGAATGAAAAACTGTTTTTT. Protein sequence: CASSMGDKNEKLFF. V and J are TRBV5-1 and TRBJ1-4, with a tentative D call TRBD1 (6 bases). There are 14 residues in the CDR3. Trimming removed 4 bases from V and 5 bases from J, with 12 bases in between. Germline CDR1 reads SGHRS; CDR2 reads YFSETQ.

The chain combines TRBV27 with TRBJ2-6, with D unclear. The V and J ends lost 9 bases and 2 bases respectively, with 11 bases between them. This CDR3 contains 14 residues. Germline V gives CDR1 MNHEY, CDR2 SMNVEV (reference sequence). CDR3 DNA: TGTGCCAGTAAAAATTCTCCTGGGGCCAACGTCCTGACTTTC. Translated, it gives CASKNSPGANVLTF.

The CDR3 DNA reads as TGCGCCAGCAAGGAGGCAGATACGCAGTATTTT. This sequence encodes CASKEADTQYF. The chain combines TRBV5-1 with TRBJ2-3; D possibly corresponds to TRBD2 (5 bases). This CDR3 contains 11 residues. Trimming pared 6 bases from V and 4 bases from J, leaving 6 bases between. Germline V gives CDR1 SGHRS, CDR2 YFSETQ.

The chain recombines TRBV7-8 with TRBJ1-1, with D possibly TRBD1 on 6 matching bases. The CDR3 is made up of 14 amino acids. Germline lookup yields CDR1 SGHVS and CDR2 FQNEAQ. V was trimmed by 5 bases and J by 1 base, leaving 11 bases between them. DNA for the CDR3: TGTGCCAGCAGCACAAGGACAGCGAACACTGAAGCTTTCTTT. Encoded protein: CASSTRTANTEAFF.

The chain joins TRBV5-4 to TRBJ2-1; the D is unclear. CDR3 length: 12 amino acids. Between the trimmed V and J ends, which lost 4 bases and 6 bases, there was a span of 8 bases. Germline CDR1 SGHNT, CDR2 YYREEE (reference sequence). The CDR3 region is CASSVVSNEQFF. Written as DNA, the CDR3 is TGTGCCAGCAGCGTTGTATCCAATGAGCAGTTCTTC.

The rearrangement uses TRBV6-5 and TRBJ1-2, with D maybe TRBD1 (5 bases). In germline, CDR1 is MNHEY, CDR2 SVGAGI. This CDR3 has 14 residues. Trimming removed 2 bases from V and 6 bases from J, with 13 bases in between. CDR3 DNA sequence: TGTGCCAGCAGTTACACCGACAGATCTGATGGCTACACCTTC. Protein: CASSYTDRSDGYTF.

The chain is built from TRBV29-1 and TRBJ1-1, with 8 positions matching TRBD1. The CDR3 spans 11 residues. Per the germline V gene, CDR1 is SQVTM and CDR2 is ANQGSEA. After removal of 5 bases from V and 7 bases from J, the junction contained 3 bases not matched to a gene. CDR3 nucleotides: TGCAGCGTTAGGGACAGGCTTGAAGCTTTCTTT. The encoded protein is CSVRDRLEAFF. The variable domain in full, with the rest retrieved from reference TRBV29-1 and TRBJ1-1, is SAVISQKPSRDICQRGTSLTIQCQVDSQVTMMFWYRQQPGQSLTLIATANQGSEATYESGFVIDKFPISRPNLTFSTLTVSNMSPEDSSIYLCSVRDRLEAFFGQGTRLTVV.

V and J are TRBV18 and TRBJ1-1; D unclear. There are 11 residues in the CDR3. Germline-derived CDR1 and CDR2 are KGHSH and LQKENI. Trimming pared 3 bases from V and 8 bases from J, leaving 7 bases between. The CDR3 DNA reads as TGTGCCAGCTCACCTCGGTCCGAAGCTTTCTTT. Its translation is CASSPRSEAFF.

The chain is built from TRBV27 and TRBJ1-2; D gene unclear. The CDR3 covers 14 residues. V was clipped by 1 base and J by 4 bases, with 10 bases between them. Per the germline V gene, CDR1 is MNHEY and CDR2 is SMNVEV (reference sequence). This CDR3 is CASSLYGVGYGYTF. CDR3 nucleotides: TGTGCCAGCAGTTTATACGGGGTAGGCTATGGCTACACCTTC.

The chain joins TRBV6-2 or TRBV6-3 to TRBJ2-7; 7 nucleotides agree with TRBD2. Germline CDR1 and CDR2: MNHEY and SVGEGT. V lost 2 bases and J lost 0; bases outside the gene matches: 1. The CDR3 is 14 residues long. For the CDR3, the DNA is TGTGCCAGCAGTTACGGGACTAACTCCTACGAGCAGTACTTC. Amino acid sequence: CASSYGTNSYEQYF.

This clone occurred many times. V is TRBV29-1 and J is TRBJ2-5; 12 bases match TRBD1. The CDR3 covers 14 residues. Germline CDR1 SQVTM, CDR2 ANQGSEA. V lost 7 bases, J lost 7 bases, and 10 bases stayed unmatched. The CDR3 region has the DNA TGCAGCGCTAAGGGGGACAGGGGGCTGGGGACCCAGTACTTC. Amino acid sequence: CSAKGDRGLGTQYF.